One sample yielded the 24 T cell receptor beta chains listed below, sequenced in a study of OX40 agonist ivuxolimab in advanced cancers. Here immunoSEQ multiplex PCR was the method, and the copy in TCRdb shows in-frame clones only, minus some. Of roughly 100,000 clones in the sample, about 87% were seen once. The material was CD4+ or CD8+ T cells sorted from blood, obtained in a trial of the OX40 agonist ivuxolimab. These TCRs come from an adult with an advanced solid tumor such as melanoma, head and neck, liver or kidney cancer.

This clone was found once. The chain joins TRBV11-2 to TRBJ2-7, with 13 bases lining up with TRBD2. Germline loops: CDR1 SGHAT, CDR2 FQNNGV. The CDR3 contains 20 residues. V lost 0 bases, J lost 6 bases, and 17 bases stayed unmatched. The CDR3 loop reads CASSLDPGTSGTIRGLEQYF. As DNA, the CDR3 is TGTGCCAGCAGCTTAGACCCCGGGACTAGCGGGACGATTAGGGGTCTCGAGCAGTACTTC.

This chain links TRBV29-1 with TRBJ2-7; TRBD1 matches at 8 bases. This CDR3 comprises 12 residues. Germline V lookup: CDR1 SQVTM, CDR2 ANQGSEA. V was clipped by 7 bases and J by 5 bases; unmatched bases: 7. This CDR3 is CSAGQGNHEQYF. The CDR3 nucleotides read TGCAGCGCTGGACAGGGAAACCACGAGCAGTACTTC.

V usage is TRBV19 and J usage is TRBJ1-5; 7 nucleotides agree with TRBD1. This CDR3 contains 15 residues. The ends lost 10 bases at V and 7 bases at J; junction bases unmatched: 16. The germline V gene has CDR1 LNHDA and CDR2 SQIVND (reference sequence). The CDR3 sequence is CATLTGRDGGQPQHF. CDR3 coding DNA: TGTGCCACCCTGACAGGGCGAGACGGAGGACAGCCCCAGCATTTT.

As regards this clone: Its ends do not fully match the called genes, so a read error is possible. The chain is built from TRBV27 and TRBJ1-3; possibly TRBD1 for D (5 bases). This CDR3 contains 16 residues. Looked up from germline, CDR1 is MNHEY and CDR2 is SMNVEV (reference sequence). CDR3 sequence reads: CASSLSTPGGGNTTYF. The DNA for the CDR3 is TGTGCCAGCAGTTTATCGACTCCCGGGGGTGGAAACACCACATATTTT.

V is TRBV20-1 and J is TRBJ1-5; D uncertain. The CDR3 extends over 11 amino acids. V was clipped by 3 bases and J by 7 bases, with 7 bases between them. Germline V gives CDR1 DFQATT, CDR2 SNEGSKA (reference sequence). The CDR3 sequence: CSASHGQPQHF. The CDR3 coding sequence is TGCAGTGCTAGCCACGGACAGCCCCAGCATTTT.

The gene calls are TRBV5-5 and TRBJ1-1, with a possible D match to TRBD1 (5 bases). The length of the CDR3 is 15 residues. The germline V and J ends were trimmed by 1 base and 6 bases, with 16 bases remaining between them. From germline, CDR1 is SGHKS and CDR2 YYEKEE (reference sequence). CDR3 protein: CASSLSSYRGSEAFF. The CDR3 bases are TGTGCCAGCAGCTTGTCGAGCTACCGGGGCTCTGAAGCTTTCTTT.

The chain joins TRBV7-2 to TRBJ1-3; D unresolved. The germline CDR1 and CDR2 sequences are SGHTA and FQGNSA. This CDR3 has 15 residues. With 5 bases removed from V and 0 bases from J, the gap between germline ends came to 11 bases. CDR3 in amino acids: CASSAGRSSGNTIYF. The CDR3 bases are TGTGCCAGCAGCGCCGGACGGTCCTCTGGAAACACCATATATTTT.

The chain couples TRBV30 to TRBJ2-5; D uncertain. CDR1 is GTSNPN, CDR2 SVGIG, per germline (reference sequence). Trimming left V 0 bases short and J 4 bases short, with 9 bases between. This CDR3 spans 13 amino acids. The chain's CDR3 is CAWSVALGETQYF. CDR3 coding DNA: TGTGCCTGGAGTGTAGCATTGGGAGAGACCCAGTACTTC. Full variable domain (outside the CDR3, taken from reference TRBV30 and TRBJ2-5): SQTIHQWPATLVQPVGSPLSLECTVEGTSNPNLYWYRQAAGRGLQLLFYSVGIGQISSEVPQNLSASRPQDRQFILSSKKLLLSDSGFYLCAWSVALGETQYFGPGTRLLVL.

The chain links TRBV28 to TRBJ1-5; the match to TRBD1 covers 10 bases. The CDR3 loop spans 16 amino acids. The ends lost 7 bases at V and 0 bases at J; junction bases unmatched: 6. CDR1 and CDR2 (germline): MDHEN, SYDVKM. The CDR3 sequence: CASNPGDRGSNQPQHF. Here the CDR3 DNA reads TGTGCCAGCAACCCGGGGGACAGGGGTAGCAATCAGCCCCAGCATTTT.

The rearrangement joins TRBV28 to TRBJ2-7; no reliable D call. Trimming pared 4 bases from V and 5 bases from J, leaving 9 bases between. Germline CDR1 and CDR2: MDHEN and SYDVKM. The CDR3 runs 12 residues. Written as DNA, the CDR3 is TGTGCCAGCAGTTCCACGGTTGACGAGCAGTACTTC. This codes for CASSSTVDEQYF.

Notes on this clone: One junction end does not reproduce the germline sequence, and a read error may be involved. The chain uses TRBV7-7 and TRBJ1-1, with TRBD1 matching over 7 bases. CDR1 is SSHAT and CDR2 is FNYEAQ in the germline V gene (reference sequence). This CDR3 spans 13 amino acids. CDR3 in amino acids: CASSLATGAEAFF. In DNA form, the CDR3 reads TGTGCTAGCAGCTTGGCTACAGGGGCTGAAGCTTTCTTT.

The chain joins TRBV6-6 to TRBJ2-2; 7 positions agree with TRBD2. Germline V gives CDR1 MNHNY, CDR2 SVGAGI (reference sequence). The CDR3 runs 16 residues. The trim removed 0 bases at V and 4 bases at J, leaving 5 bases unmatched. The CDR3 DNA sequence: TGTGCCAGCAGTTACTCGGGGGGGATGGGCACCGGGGAGCTGTTTTTT. Protein product: CASSYSGGMGTGELFF.

The chain has TRBV7-2 and TRBJ2-4, with a tentative D call TRBD1 (6 bases). The CDR3 runs to 15 residues. V was clipped by 3 bases and J by 0 bases, with 9 bases between them. Germline-derived CDR1 and CDR2 are SGHTA and FQGNSA. CDR3 nucleotide sequence: TGTGCCAGCAGCTTGACAGGAGTAGCCAAAAACATTCAGTACTTC. It yields the protein CASSLTGVAKNIQYF. Based on the CDR3 plus reference TRBV7-2 and TRBJ2-4, the full variable domain is GAGVSQSPSNKVTEKGKDVELRCDPISGHTALYWYRQSLGQGLEFLIYFQGNSAPDKSGLPSDRFSAERTGGSVSTLTIQRTQQEDSAVYLCASSLTGVAKNIQYFGAGTRLSVL.

The chain uses TRBV30 and TRBJ2-7; 13 nucleotides agree with TRBD2. The CDR3 runs to 16 residues. Trimming cost V 3 bases and J 0 bases; bases outside gene matches: 5. The V gene's germline CDR1 is GTSNPN and CDR2 SVGIG (reference sequence). The CDR3 loop is CAWSRLAGGVSYEQYF. The CDR3 nucleotides are TGTGCCTGGAGCAGACTAGCGGGGGGCGTCTCCTACGAGCAGTACTTC.

In this sample, this clone turned up once. The chain carries TRBV30 and TRBJ1-2; a possible D gene is TRBD1 (6 bases). The CDR3 length is 14 residues. CDR1 is GTSNPN and CDR2 is SVGIG in the germline V gene (reference sequence). Trimming took off 0 bases at V and 4 bases at J, with 12 bases between the two ends. The CDR3 sequence is CAWSVPGVVYGYTF. The CDR3, as DNA: TGTGCCTGGAGTGTACCAGGGGTGGTCTATGGCTACACCTTC.

In DNA, the CDR3 is TGTGCCAGCAGCTTACAGGGGGACTATAATTCACCCCTCCACTTT. Translation: CASSLQGDYNSPLHF. The chain couples TRBV7-3 to TRBJ1-6, with 7 nucleotides matching TRBD1. Germline V CDR1 and CDR2: SGHTA, FQGTGA. V lost 2 bases, J lost 3 bases, and 1 base stayed unmatched. The CDR3 contains 15 residues.

CDR3 DNA: TGTGCAAGTCGGGGACCGTACCAAGAGACCCAGTACTTC. Translated: CASRGPYQETQYF. The rearrangement uses TRBV12-2 and TRBJ2-5. TRBV12-2 is a documented pseudogene. The CDR3 is 13 residues long.

The CDR3 nucleotides are TGTGCCAGCAGCCCCCCATACGGGACGGTGGTCTCCTACGAGCAGTACTTC. This codes for CASSPPYGTVVSYEQYF. The rearrangement links TRBV28 to TRBJ2-7; D tentatively reads TRBD1 or TRBD2 (5 bases each). The CDR3 is made up of 17 amino acids. CDR1 and CDR2 (germline): MDHEN, SYDVKM. Trimming removed 6 bases from V and 0 bases from J, with 21 bases in between.

The chain is built from TRBV2 and TRBJ2-2, with a possible D match to TRBD2 (6 bases). Germline V CDR1 and CDR2: SNHLY, FYNNEI. V lost 0 bases to trimming and J lost 1 base, with 12 bases between them. This CDR3 spans 17 amino acids. The CDR3 region has the DNA TGTGCCAGCAGTGAAGCGCTCCGGGGAGGGAACACCGGGGAGCTGTTTTTT. Its translation: CASSEALRGGNTGELFF.

This clone was picked up a small number of times. The V call is TRBV7-2, the J call TRBJ1-2; tentative D call: TRBD1 (6 bases). V lost 7 bases to trimming and J lost 10 bases, with 22 bases between them. Germline loops: CDR1 SGHTA, CDR2 FQGNSA. The CDR3 covers 14 residues. The CDR3 DNA sequence: TGTGCCAGCACTCAAAACGTGGGGGGCCAGGCCTACACCTTC. Amino acid sequence: CASTQNVGGQAYTF.

The chain links TRBV7-3 to TRBJ2-2; no reliable D call. Trimming shortened V by 1 base and J by 7 bases, and 16 bases separated the two germline ends. CDR1 is SGHTA and CDR2 is FQGTGA in the germline V gene. CDR3 size: 16 residues. The CDR3 loop reads CASSLMEISVGGELFF. For the CDR3, the DNA is TGTGCCAGCAGCTTAATGGAGATCAGCGTTGGCGGGGAGCTGTTTTTT.

The chain has TRBV5-1 and TRBJ2-1; D gene ambiguous. Germline CDR1 SGHRS, CDR2 YFSETQ. Trimming left V 6 bases short and J 2 bases short, with 12 bases between. The CDR3 spans 14 residues. CDR3 sequence (DNA): TGCGCCAGCAACCCCCTGCTGCCCTACAATGAGCAGTTCTTC. It encodes CASNPLLPYNEQFF.

This chain joins TRBV2 and TRBJ2-5; D may be TRBD2 (6 bases). The CDR3 is 13 residues long. V dropped 2 bases and J dropped 5 bases, with 9 bases sitting between them. Germline CDR1 and CDR2: SNHLY and FYNNEI. The CDR3: CASSERGVETQYF. The CDR3 nucleotides read TGTGCCAGCAGTGAACGCGGGGTGGAGACCCAGTACTTC.

This clone occurred once. This chain links TRBV5-4 with TRBJ2-1; no firm D call. The germline gives CDR1 SGHNT, CDR2 YYREEE (reference sequence). The CDR3 runs to 15 residues. Deletions cut 0 bases from V and 0 bases from J, with 7 bases between. DNA for the CDR3: TGTGCCAGCAGCTTGGTCCAACTCTCCTACAATGAGCAGTTCTTC. Its translation: CASSLVQLSYNEQFF.